A single TCR beta chain is shown here with its context. This specimen comes from a study of blood T cell repertoires in COVID-19. For the study at large: From the United States, Italy and Spain came samples of acute and convalescent COVID-19. The cDNA or gDNA used as material had been derived from T cells, B-cell-depleted T cells, or PBMCs.

In the original analysis: By means of reference gene primer amplification, nucleated cell counts were estimated. Only in-frame clones appear in the TCRdb table, and some are missing; sequencing was by immunoSEQ multiplex PCR. V and J calls and clone size are given by that table; D and trimming were obtained from the DNA. Counted here are approximately 100,000 clones, around 93% occurring once; the ten biggest clones make up 17%. The CDR3 is 16 residues long. The V gene lost 4 bases and the J gene lost 12 bases, with 26 bases spanning the gap. Germline CDR1 and CDR2: SGDLS and YYNGEE. Source material: peripheral blood. The chain joins TRBV9 to TRBJ2-1, with D possibly being TRBD2 (6 bases). The receptor was derived from a man aged 50 or older with acute or convalescent COVID-19. This chain's CDR3 is CASSSRLGLGTGGQFF. The CDR3 coding sequence is TGTGCCAGCAGCTCCAGACTAGGATTAGGGACTGGTGGGCAGTTCTTC. Full variable domain (missing parts from reference TRBV9 and TRBJ2-1): DSGVTQTPKHLITATGQRVTLRCSPRSGDLSVYWYQQSLDQGLQFLIQYYNGEERAKGNILERFSAQQFPDLHSELNLSSLELGDSALYFCASSSRLGLGTGGQFFGPGTRLTVL.